This note documents a single T cell receptor beta chain sequence. Its recognized antigen is unknown. No base-level quality is on record; no much larger clone is a single base apart. There are 13 amino acids in the CDR3, from cysteine to phenylalanine inclusive. The kept DNA is CDR3 alone, 39 bases in frame from the first base. CDR1 and CDR2, per the germline V gene, are SGDLS and YYNGEE. V lost 0 bases and J lost 2 bases; the stretch between them is 5 bases long. Each clonotype received, on average, roughly 9.6x coverage in deep resolution sequencing performed on a MiSeq, where the target depth lay between 1 in 1 million and 1 in 200,000 T cells. TCR beta libraries were generated with the immunoSEQ hsTCRB Kit. Per the source publication's procedure: Data were analyzed with ImmunoSEQ Data Assistant and ImmunoSEQ Analyzer, with V, D and J genes assigned per IMGT definitions. Clonality, which ranges from 0 to 1, was calculated as one minus the normalized Shannon entropy of productive rearrangement frequencies. Only overrepresented clonotypes making up at least 0.05% of the repertoire of each patient were included in the public clonotype analysis. Around 14 repertoires from age-matched healthy donors, obtained from immuneACCESS, served as clonality controls. TCRdb holds this immuneACCESS table with in-frame rearrangements only. Some clones are missing; in checked studies, unresolved V genes explain under half, and the rest has no known cause. The V and J calls and clone size are taken from that table; D and trimming were inferred from the DNA. Counted in this sample were about 200,000 clones; roughly three quarters of them appeared once. Of the sample, around 5.9% falls within the top ten clones.

This specimen comes from a study of cytotoxic CD8 clonotypes in ibrutinib-treated CLL (dated by TCRdb to the early 2020s). Concerning the study at large: In this cohort, about 15 patients were treatment-naive and roughly ten were relapsed/refractory, while some 18 had unmutated IGHV. Partial responses were observed in about 24 patients and complete responses in 2; after a median follow-up of roughly 72 months, remission was maintained in around 14 patients and progression was observed in approximately 12. The response samples were drawn at a median of 12 months into treatment, with a range of roughly 6 to 40 months. An average of approximately 260,000 productive templates and 94,082 productive rearrangements was obtained per sample. Of the approximately 94 people in the trial, 25 to 30 had longitudinal samples available. Cryopreserved peripheral blood mononuclear cells were collected at three points: before therapy, at response, and at either sustained remission or disease progression. Every sample from remission and from progressive disease was obtained while the patients were still on ibrutinib. The paper as a whole reports these results and caveats: Public clonotypes were rare and either contracted or stayed stable during treatment, and the rise in clonality at ibrutinib response reflected the expansion of private clonotypes. Baseline clonality was found to be higher than that of age-matched healthy donors and was strongly correlated with circulating CD8+ T-cell counts. Sampling times were not matched between patients in sustained remission and patients whose disease was progressing, and lymph node repertoires were not examined. An increase in clonality was observed at ibrutinib response, with clonality remaining stable during sustained remission and falling back toward baseline at progression.

The time point label here, explained by the study, means: about twelve months on ibrutinib. Around 2 micrograms of genomic DNA were extracted from cryopreserved PBMCs for TCR beta library preparation. Longitudinal blood samples from CLL patients on ibrutinib monotherapy were analyzed using high-throughput TCR beta sequencing. The patients took part in an open-label, single-center phase 2 trial of ibrutinib monotherapy. The specimen comprised PBMCs, sampled after 12 months of ibrutinib treatment. The chain uses TRBV9 and TRBJ1-1, with an unclear D gene assignment. This TCR was sampled from a human donor with chronic lymphocytic leukemia. The encoded CDR3 is CASSVAPNTEAFF. The DNA sequence is as follows: TGTGCCAGCAGCGTAGCTCCAAACACTGAAGCTTTCTTT.